This T cell receptor (beta chain) stems from a study of blood T cell repertoires in COVID-19. Study-level background: There were acute and convalescent COVID-19 samples, and they came from the United States, Italy and Spain. In each case, the material was cDNA or gDNA derived from T cells, B-cell-depleted T cells, or PBMCs.

Study processing details: Nucleated cell number was recorded as an estimate derived from reference gene primer amplification. The repertoire was sequenced with immunoSEQ multiplex PCR; TCRdb's copy has only in-frame clones and lacks some. That table furnishes V, J and clone size, whereas the DNA furnished D and trimming. The table includes about 200,000 clones, roughly 83% detected once. After removal of 7 bases from V and 10 bases from J, the junction contained 15 bases not matched to a gene. From germline, CDR1 is SGHVS and CDR2 FNYEAQ. This CDR3 has 14 amino acids. Source material: peripheral blood. The chain uses TRBV7-6 and TRBJ1-2, with 7 bases that match TRBD1. The clonotype comes from a man aged 40-50 years with acute or convalescent COVID-19. The DNA for the CDR3 is TGTGCCAGCACCCAAACAGGGGCTCCGCTGACCTACACCTTC. Protein: CASTQTGAPLTYTF. The full variable domain, with the rest looked up from reference TRBV7-6 and TRBJ1-2, is GAGVSQSPRYKVTKRGQDVALRCDPISGHVSLYWYRQALGQGPEFLTYFNYEAQQDKSGLPNDRFSAERPEGSISTLTIQRTEQRDSAMYRCASTQTGAPLTYTFGSGTRLTVV.